This T cell receptor (beta chain) derives from a study of graft-versus-host responses after intestinal transplantation. Study-wide context: Multivisceral, liver-intestinal, or isolated intestinal transplants were performed in recipients. Findings of the study overall: Recipient marrow showed GvH clones, some seen first in ileum or blood. Allograft clonal ratios (graft-versus-host to host-versus-graft) were high in patients who had graft-donor T cell macrochimerism.

The method was immunoSEQ multiplex PCR; TCRdb's version includes in-frame clones alone and lacks a portion of them. Of tens of thousands of clones in the sample, nearly 90% were seen once. To note about this clone: Its target is not known.

CDR3 length: 15 residues. CDR1 PRHDT and CDR2 FYEKMQ come from the germline V gene (reference sequence). Trimming took 5 bases from V and 5 from J; bases not matched to a gene: 6. The clonotype was recovered from a human donor who was the organ donor for an intestinal transplant. This sample comprised unstimulated CD8+ T cells sorted from spleen or lymph node cells, obtained before transplant. The chain is built from TRBV13 and TRBJ1-4; 9 bases fit TRBD1. CDR3 DNA sequence: TGTGCCAGCAGCCTGGGACAGGGTTGGAATGAAAAACTGTTTTTT. This gives the protein CASSLGQGWNEKLFF.